Listed below are T cell receptor beta chains from one sample, sequenced in a study of OX40 agonist ivuxolimab in advanced cancers. Libraries were prepared by immunoSEQ multiplex PCR; TCRdb keeps only in-frame clonotypes and omits some of them. The sample has some 95,000 clones; around nine tenths are singletons. The sequences come from CD4+ or CD8+ T cells sorted from blood, collected in a trial of the OX40 agonist ivuxolimab. All receptors come from an adult with an advanced solid tumor such as melanoma, head and neck, liver or kidney cancer. The CDR3 runs from the conserved cysteine through the conserved F or W. The D gene is left open where the match is weak. Where a row states a size, it is once, few, many or the class of an expanded clone; other rows omit it.

V: TRBV5-4; D: .; J: TRBJ2-2; size: few; CDR3: CASSLADRNTGELFF; DNA: TGTGCCAGCAGCTTGGCTGACAGAAACACCGGGGAGCTGTTTTTT
V: TRBV7-6; D: TRBD2; J: TRBJ2-2; size: .; CDR3: CAFGGGPSTGELFF; DNA: TGTGCCTTCGGGGGGGGGCCCTCCACCGGGGAGCTGTTTTTT
V: TRBV5-6; D: .; J: TRBJ2-3; size: .; CDR3: CASGPRGASTDTQYF; DNA: TGTGCCAGCGGGCCCCGGGGGGCCTCCACAGATACGCAGTATTTT
V: TRBV27; D: TRBD1; J: TRBJ1-1; size: .; CDR3: CASRGGQGSRTEAFF; DNA: TGTGCCAGCAGGGGGGGACAGGGAAGTCGTACTGAAGCTTTCTTT
V: TRBV6-6; D: TRBD2; J: TRBJ2-1; size: .; CDR3: CASSLRGGAEQFF; DNA: TGTGCCAGCAGCCTTCGGGGGGGCGCTGAGCAGTTCTTC
V: TRBV5-1; D: .; J: TRBJ2-3; size: .; CDR3: CASSLAGDADTQYF; DNA: TGCGCCAGCAGCTTGGCCGGGGACGCAGATACGCAGTATTTT
V: TRBV29-1; D: .; J: TRBJ1-2; size: .; CDR3: CSVARGPDGYTF; DNA: TGCAGCGTTGCCCGGGGGCCGGATGGCTACACCTTC
V: TRBV18; D: .; J: TRBJ1-5; size: .; CDR3: CASSPFPGQTNQPQHF; DNA: TGTGCCAGCTCACCATTCCCGGGACAAACCAATCAGCCCCAGCATTTT
V: TRBV5-1; D: .; J: TRBJ1-5; size: .; CDR3: CASSLYPNQPQHF; DNA: TGCGCCAGCAGCTTGTATCCCAATCAGCCCCAGCATTTT
V: TRBV5-1; D: .; J: TRBJ2-1; size: .; CDR3: CASSMGPQSSYNEQFF; DNA: TGCGCCAGCAGCATGGGACCCCAGAGCTCCTACAATGAGCAGTTCTTC
V: TRBV7-9; D: .; J: TRBJ2-7; size: .; CDR3: CASSLALSGHFEQYF; DNA: TGTGCCAGCAGCTTAGCCCTGAGCGGGCATTTCGAGCAGTACTTC
V: TRBV6-1; D: .; J: TRBJ2-1; size: .; CDR3: CASNPLDGGGNEQFF; DNA: TGTGCCAGCAACCCCCTAGATGGAGGGGGAAATGAGCAGTTCTTC
V: TRBV5-1; D: .; J: TRBJ1-2; size: .; CDR3: CASSLGGMNYGYTF; DNA: TGCGCCAGCAGCTTGGGTGGCATGAACTATGGCTACACCTTC
V: TRBV19; D: .; J: TRBJ2-3; size: .; CDR3: CASSSGGGVGHTDTQYF; DNA: TGTGCCAGTAGCTCTGGGGGCGGAGTGGGGCACACAGATACGCAGTATTTT
V: TRBV7-2; D: TRBD1; J: TRBJ2-1; size: .; CDR3: CASSTQGAHNEQFF; DNA: TGTGCCAGCAGCACCCAGGGGGCCCACAATGAGCAGTTCTTC
V: TRBV5-4; D: TRBD2; J: TRBJ2-3; size: .; CDR3: CASSLGLAYNTDTQYF; DNA: TGTGCCAGCAGCTTGGGACTAGCCTACAACACAGATACGCAGTATTTT
V: TRBV18; D: TRBD1; J: TRBJ1-5; size: .; CDR3: CASSPPSGQPNQPQHF; DNA: TGTGCCAGCTCACCACCTTCGGGACAGCCGAATCAGCCCCAGCATTTT
V: TRBV27; D: TRBD1; J: TRBJ1-6; size: .; CDR3: CASRRQGEYTPLHF; DNA: TGTGCCAGCAGACGACAGGGGGAATATACACCCCTCCACTTT
V: TRBV2; D: .; J: TRBJ2-7; size: .; CDR3: CASRVAGYEQYF; DNA: TGTGCCAGCAGGGTGGCAGGGTACGAGCAGTACTTC
V: TRBV2; D: .; J: TRBJ1-5; size: .; CDR3: CASSVRGLSNQPQHF; DNA: TGTGCCAGCAGTGTCCGGGGTTTAAGCAATCAGCCCCAGCATTTT
V: TRBV2; D: TRBD1; J: TRBJ1-4; size: few; CDR3: CASTGQGNEKLFF; DNA: TGTGCCAGCACGGGACAGGGGAATGAAAAACTGTTTTTT
V: TRBV5-5; D: TRBD2; J: TRBJ2-3; size: .; CDR3: CASSLLAGGLSTDTQYF; DNA: TGTGCCAGCAGCTTGCTAGCGGGGGGGCTTAGCACAGATACGCAGTATTTT
V: TRBV5-4; D: .; J: TRBJ2-7; size: .; CDR3: CASSLVTHEQYF; DNA: TGTGCCAGCAGCTTGGTTACCCACGAGCAGTACTTC
V: TRBV18; D: .; J: TRBJ2-5; size: .; CDR3: CASSPLPRQEWYF; DNA: TGTGCCAGCTCACCATTACCTAGACAGGAGTGGTACTTC
V: TRBV29-1; D: .; J: TRBJ2-7; size: .; CDR3: CSVLTESYEQYF; DNA: TGCAGCGTTCTGACAGAATCCTACGAGCAGTACTTC
V: TRBV6-1; D: .; J: TRBJ2-7; size: .; CDR3: CASSEQLMSYEQYF; DNA: TGTGCCAGCAGTGAACAATTGATGAGCTACGAGCAGTACTTC
V: TRBV2; D: TRBD1; J: TRBJ1-5; size: .; CDR3: CASSTQGSNQPQHF; DNA: TGTGCCAGCAGTACACAGGGGTCAAATCAGCCCCAGCATTTT
V: TRBV6-1; D: .; J: TRBJ1-5; size: .; CDR3: CASSEGLGFSNQPQHF; DNA: TGTGCCAGCAGTGAAGGGTTGGGGTTTAGCAATCAGCCCCAGCATTTT
V: TRBV7-2; D: .; J: TRBJ2-2; size: .; CDR3: CASILSRGTGELFF; DNA: TGTGCCAGCATCCTGAGCAGGGGCACCGGGGAGCTGTTTTTT
V: TRBV9; D: TRBD1; J: TRBJ2-7; size: .; CDR3: CASSVGDRSYEQYF; DNA: TGTGCCAGCAGCGTAGGGGACAGGTCCTACGAGCAGTACTTC
V: TRBV7-2; D: TRBD1; J: TRBJ2-2; size: .; CDR3: CASSLVGTGATGELFF; DNA: TGTGCCAGCAGCTTAGTTGGGACAGGGGCGACCGGGGAGCTGTTTTTT
V: TRBV7-2; D: .; J: TRBJ2-7; size: .; CDR3: CASSQVGTYEQYF; DNA: TGTGCCAGCAGCCAGGTGGGAACCTACGAGCAGTACTTC
V: TRBV9; D: .; J: TRBJ2-5; size: .; CDR3: CASSVGALRYQETQYF; DNA: TGTGCCAGCAGCGTAGGGGCATTGCGGTACCAAGAGACCCAGTACTTC
V: TRBV2; D: .; J: TRBJ2-1; size: .; CDR3: CASSPTRGGNEQFF; DNA: TGTGCCAGCAGTCCGACCAGGGGCGGAAATGAGCAGTTCTTC
V: TRBV2; D: TRBD2; J: TRBJ2-7; size: once; CDR3: CASKTSGGTYEQYF; DNA: TGTGCCAGCAAGACTAGCGGGGGAACCTACGAGCAGTACTTC
V: TRBV2; D: .; J: TRBJ2-7; size: .; CDR3: CASSEEGGYWSEQYF; DNA: TGTGCCAGCAGTGAAGAGGGGGGCTACTGGAGCGAGCAGTACTTC
V: TRBV7-9; D: TRBD1; J: TRBJ2-7; size: .; CDR3: CASSLVGQGATYEQYF; DNA: TGTGCCAGCAGCTTAGTGGGACAGGGGGCTACCTACGAGCAGTACTTC
V: TRBV25-1; D: TRBD1; J: TRBJ1-2; size: once; CDR3: CASSFPSGQGASGYTF; DNA: TGTGCCAGCAGCTTCCCTTCGGGACAGGGGGCCTCTGGCTACACCTTC
V: TRBV6-6; D: .; J: TRBJ1-3; size: .; CDR3: CASSRRTFSGNTIYF; DNA: TGTGCCAGCAGTCGACGGACATTCTCTGGAAACACCATATATTTT
V: TRBV6-5; D: .; J: TRBJ2-7; size: once; CDR3: CASIGSGVGYEQYF; DNA: TGTGCCAGCATCGGTTCAGGCGTGGGGTACGAGCAGTACTTC
V: TRBV7-2; D: .; J: TRBJ1-3; size: .; CDR3: CASSFVTGSGSGNTIYF; DNA: TGTGCCAGCAGTTTCGTGACGGGGAGCGGCTCTGGAAACACCATATATTTT
V: TRBV7-3; D: .; J: TRBJ1-2; size: once; CDR3: CASSKGRARGYYGYTF; DNA: TGTGCCAGCAGCAAGGGACGGGCAAGGGGGTACTATGGCTACACCTTC
V: TRBV7-2; D: .; J: TRBJ2-3; size: .; CDR3: CASSSQGSADTQYF; DNA: TGTGCCAGCAGCTCACAGGGTTCCGCAGATACGCAGTATTTT
V: TRBV11-1; D: .; J: TRBJ1-3; size: once; CDR3: CASSLARSSGNTIYF; DNA: TGTGCCAGCAGCTTAGCCCGGAGCTCTGGAAACACCATATATTTT
V: TRBV7-2; D: TRBD2; J: TRBJ2-3; size: .; CDR3: CASSPTSGRSTDTQYF; DNA: TGTGCCAGCAGCCCGACTAGCGGGAGGAGCACAGATACGCAGTATTTT
V: TRBV2; D: TRBD1; J: TRBJ2-5; size: .; CDR3: CASSTVRGPQETQYF; DNA: TGTGCCAGCAGTACCGTCAGGGGGCCCCAAGAGACCCAGTACTTC
V: TRBV10-3; D: .; J: TRBJ2-5; size: once; CDR3: CAISEPRRSTETQYF; DNA: TGTGCCATCAGTGAGCCCCGCAGGTCTACAGAGACCCAGTACTTC
V: TRBV21-1; D: .; J: TRBJ2-2; size: once; CDR3: CASSKEGSVGTGELFF; DNA: TGTGCCAGCAGCAAAGAGGGATCCGTGGGCACCGGGGAGCTGTTTTTT
V: TRBV11-3; D: TRBD2; J: TRBJ2-7; size: .; CDR3: CASSVRRGDEQYF; DNA: TGTGCCAGCAGCGTAAGGCGGGGGGACGAGCAGTACTTC
V: TRBV19; D: .; J: TRBJ1-5; size: .; CDR3: CASSIFDRSNQPQHF; DNA: TGTGCCAGTAGTATCTTCGACAGAAGCAATCAGCCCCAGCATTTT